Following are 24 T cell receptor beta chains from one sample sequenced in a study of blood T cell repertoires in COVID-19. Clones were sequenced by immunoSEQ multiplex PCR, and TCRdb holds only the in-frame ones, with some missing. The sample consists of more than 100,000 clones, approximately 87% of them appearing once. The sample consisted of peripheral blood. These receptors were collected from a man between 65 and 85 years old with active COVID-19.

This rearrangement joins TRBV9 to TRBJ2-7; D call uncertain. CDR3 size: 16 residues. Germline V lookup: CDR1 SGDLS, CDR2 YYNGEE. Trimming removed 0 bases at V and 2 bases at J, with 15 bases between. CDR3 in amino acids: CASSVGWASSTYEQYF. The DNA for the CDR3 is TGTGCCAGCAGCGTAGGATGGGCGTCTTCCACCTACGAGCAGTACTTC. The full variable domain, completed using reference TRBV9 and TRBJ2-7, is DSGVTQTPKHLITATGQRVTLRCSPRSGDLSVYWYQQSLDQGLQFLIQYYNGEERAKGNILERFSAQQFPDLHSELNLSSLELGDSALYFCASSVGWASSTYEQYFGPGTRLTVT.

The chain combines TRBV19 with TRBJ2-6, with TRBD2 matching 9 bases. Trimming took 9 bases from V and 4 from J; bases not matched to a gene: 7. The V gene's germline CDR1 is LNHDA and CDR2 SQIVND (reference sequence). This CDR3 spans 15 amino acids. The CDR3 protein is CASSAGGSGANVLTF. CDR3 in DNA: TGTGCCAGCTCCGCGGGGGGGTCGGGGGCCAACGTCCTGACTTTC.

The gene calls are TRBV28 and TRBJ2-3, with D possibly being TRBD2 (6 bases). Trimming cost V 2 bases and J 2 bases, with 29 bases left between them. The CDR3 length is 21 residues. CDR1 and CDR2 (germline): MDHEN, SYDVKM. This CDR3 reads CASSLVGVGGGQGMSTDTQYF. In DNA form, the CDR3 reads TGTGCCAGCAGTTTAGTAGGCGTAGGAGGAGGGCAGGGAATGTCCACAGATACGCAGTATTTT.

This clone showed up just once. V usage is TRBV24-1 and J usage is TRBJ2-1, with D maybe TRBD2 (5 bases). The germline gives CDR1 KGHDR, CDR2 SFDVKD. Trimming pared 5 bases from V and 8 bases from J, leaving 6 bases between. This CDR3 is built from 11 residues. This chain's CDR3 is CATSARDEQFF. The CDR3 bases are TGTGCCACCAGTGCGAGGGATGAGCAGTTCTTC.

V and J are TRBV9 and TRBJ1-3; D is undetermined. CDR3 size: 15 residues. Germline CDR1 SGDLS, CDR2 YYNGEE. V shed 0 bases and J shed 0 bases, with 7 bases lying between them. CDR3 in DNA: TGTGCCAGCAGCGTAGGAGGGAGCTCTGGAAACACCATATATTTT. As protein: CASSVGGSSGNTIYF.

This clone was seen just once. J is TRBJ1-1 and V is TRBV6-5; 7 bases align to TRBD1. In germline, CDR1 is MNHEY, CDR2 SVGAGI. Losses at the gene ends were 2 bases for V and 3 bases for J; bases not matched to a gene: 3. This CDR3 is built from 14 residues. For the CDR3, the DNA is TGTGCCAGCAGTTACAGGGGGCGCGACACTGAAGCTTTCTTT. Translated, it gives CASSYRGRDTEAFF.

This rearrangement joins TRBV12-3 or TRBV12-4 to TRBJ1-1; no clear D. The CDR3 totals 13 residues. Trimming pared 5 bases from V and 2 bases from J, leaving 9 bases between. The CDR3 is CASSPQHNTEAFF. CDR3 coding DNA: TGTGCCAGCAGTCCCCAACACAACACTGAAGCTTTCTTT.

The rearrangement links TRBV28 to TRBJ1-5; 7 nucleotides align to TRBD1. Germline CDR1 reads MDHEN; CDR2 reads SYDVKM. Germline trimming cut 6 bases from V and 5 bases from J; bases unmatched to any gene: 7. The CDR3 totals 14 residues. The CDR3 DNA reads TGTGCCAGCAGGTTGACAGGGAATTATCAGCCCCAGCATTTT. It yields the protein CASRLTGNYQPQHF.

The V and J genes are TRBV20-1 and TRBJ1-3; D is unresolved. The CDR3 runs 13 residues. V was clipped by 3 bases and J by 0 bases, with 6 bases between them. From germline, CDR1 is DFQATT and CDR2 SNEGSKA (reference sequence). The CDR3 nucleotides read TGCAGTGCTAGTGAGAGCTCTGGAAACACCATATATTTT. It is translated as CSASESSGNTIYF.

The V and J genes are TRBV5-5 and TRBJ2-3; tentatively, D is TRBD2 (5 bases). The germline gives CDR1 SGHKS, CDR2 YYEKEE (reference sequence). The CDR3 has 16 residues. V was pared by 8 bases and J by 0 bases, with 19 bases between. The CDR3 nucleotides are TGTGCCAGTCGGATCCAAGCGGTCCCTAGCACAGATACGCAGTATTTT. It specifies CASRIQAVPSTDTQYF.

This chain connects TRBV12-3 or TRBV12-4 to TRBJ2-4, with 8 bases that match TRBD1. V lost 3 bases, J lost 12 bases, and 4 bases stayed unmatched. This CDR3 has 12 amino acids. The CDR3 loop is CASSLDREDQYF. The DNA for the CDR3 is TGTGCCAGCAGTTTGGACAGGGAGGATCAGTACTTC.

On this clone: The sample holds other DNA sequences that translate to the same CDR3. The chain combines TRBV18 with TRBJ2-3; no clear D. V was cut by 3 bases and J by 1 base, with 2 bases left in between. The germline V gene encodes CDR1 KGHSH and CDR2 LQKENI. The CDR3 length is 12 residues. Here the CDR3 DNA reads TGTGCCAGCTCACCCGGCACAGATACGCAGTATTTT. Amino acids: CASSPGTDTQYF.

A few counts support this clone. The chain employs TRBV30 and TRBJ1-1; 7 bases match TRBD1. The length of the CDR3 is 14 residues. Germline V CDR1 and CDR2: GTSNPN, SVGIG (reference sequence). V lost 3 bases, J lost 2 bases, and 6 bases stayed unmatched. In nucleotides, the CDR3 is TGTGCCTGGAGGATACAGGGGACCAACACTGAAGCTTTCTTT. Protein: CAWRIQGTNTEAFF.

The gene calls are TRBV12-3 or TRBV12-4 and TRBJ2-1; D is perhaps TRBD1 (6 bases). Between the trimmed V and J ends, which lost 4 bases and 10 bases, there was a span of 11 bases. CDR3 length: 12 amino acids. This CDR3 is CASSSQGWEQFF. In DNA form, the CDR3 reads TGTGCCAGCAGTTCACAGGGATGGGAGCAGTTCTTC.

Here the CDR3 reads CASSPGLAGDEQFF. The CDR3 DNA reads TGTGCCAGCAGCCCGGGACTAGCGGGAGATGAGCAGTTCTTC. The rearrangement joins TRBV7-9 to TRBJ2-1; TRBD2 matches 14 bases. This CDR3 contains 14 residues. CDR1 is SEHNR, CDR2 FQNEAQ, per germline (reference sequence). V gave up 5 bases and J gave up 8 bases; unmatched junction bases: 2.

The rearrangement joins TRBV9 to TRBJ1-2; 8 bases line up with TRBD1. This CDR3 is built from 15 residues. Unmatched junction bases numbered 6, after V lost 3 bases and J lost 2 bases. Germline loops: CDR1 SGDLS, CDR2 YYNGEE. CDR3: CASSGQGAENYGYTF. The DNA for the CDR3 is TGTGCCAGCAGCGGCCAGGGGGCGGAGAACTATGGCTACACCTTC.

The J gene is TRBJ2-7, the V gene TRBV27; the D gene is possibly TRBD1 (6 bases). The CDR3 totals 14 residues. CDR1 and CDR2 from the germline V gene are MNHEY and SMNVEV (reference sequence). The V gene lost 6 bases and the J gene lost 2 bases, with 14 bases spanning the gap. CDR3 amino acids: CASRPQGPPYEQYF. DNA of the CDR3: TGTGCCAGCAGACCACAGGGCCCTCCCTACGAGCAGTACTTC.

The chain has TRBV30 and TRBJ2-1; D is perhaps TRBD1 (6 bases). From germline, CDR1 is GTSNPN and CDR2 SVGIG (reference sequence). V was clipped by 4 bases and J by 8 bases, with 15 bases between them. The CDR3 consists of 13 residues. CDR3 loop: CAWKWTVRDEQFF. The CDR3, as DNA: TGTGCCTGGAAGTGGACAGTAAGGGATGAGCAGTTCTTC.

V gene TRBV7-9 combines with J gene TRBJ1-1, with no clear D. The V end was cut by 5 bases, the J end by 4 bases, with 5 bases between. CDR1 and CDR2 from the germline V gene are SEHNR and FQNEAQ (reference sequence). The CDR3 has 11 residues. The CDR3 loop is CASSRVTEAFF. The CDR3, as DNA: TGTGCCAGCAGCCGGGTCACTGAAGCTTTCTTT.

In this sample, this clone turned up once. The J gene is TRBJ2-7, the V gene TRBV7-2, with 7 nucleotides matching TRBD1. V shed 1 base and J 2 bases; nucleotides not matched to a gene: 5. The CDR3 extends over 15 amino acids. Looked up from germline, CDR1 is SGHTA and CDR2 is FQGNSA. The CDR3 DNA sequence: TGTGCCAGCAGCTTAGGGACAGGATTAACCTACGAGCAGTACTTC. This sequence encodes CASSLGTGLTYEQYF.

The DNA for the CDR3 is TGCAGCGCACATAGCACAGATACGCAGTATTTT. This codes for CSAHSTDTQYF. The chain couples TRBV29-1 to TRBJ2-3; D uncertain. The V end lost 7 bases, the J end lost 0 bases, and 5 bases lay between the germline ends. The CDR3 contains 11 residues. Per germline, CDR1 SQVTM and CDR2 ANQGSEA.

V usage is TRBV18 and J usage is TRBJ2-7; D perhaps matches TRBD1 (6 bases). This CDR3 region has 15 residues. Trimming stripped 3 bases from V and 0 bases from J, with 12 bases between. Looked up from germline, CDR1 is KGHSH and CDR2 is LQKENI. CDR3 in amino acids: CASSPPGASSYEQYF. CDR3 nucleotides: TGTGCCAGCTCACCCCCAGGGGCTAGCTCCTACGAGCAGTACTTC.

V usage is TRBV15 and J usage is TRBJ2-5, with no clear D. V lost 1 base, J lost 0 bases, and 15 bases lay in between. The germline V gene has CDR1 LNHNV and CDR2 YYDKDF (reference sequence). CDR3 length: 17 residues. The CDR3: CATSRVSESAYQETQYF. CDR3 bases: TGTGCCACCAGCAGAGTGAGTGAAAGCGCGTACCAAGAGACCCAGTACTTC.

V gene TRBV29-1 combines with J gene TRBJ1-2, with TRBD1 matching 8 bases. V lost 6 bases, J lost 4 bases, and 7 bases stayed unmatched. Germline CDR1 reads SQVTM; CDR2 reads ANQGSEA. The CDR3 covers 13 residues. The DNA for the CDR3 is TGCAGCGTCGGACAGGGAAGCGGCTATGGCTACACCTTC. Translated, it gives CSVGQGSGYGYTF.